The 16 T cell receptor beta chains below all came from one sample that was sequenced in a study of T cells after yellow fever vaccination. MiXCR was run by TCRdb on the 5' RACE reads, yielding one entry per CDR3 protein. The sample lists 65,000 to 70,000 distinct CDR3 sequences; 5% to 6.5% were seen once. The sequenced sample was CD4+ T cells sorted from PBMCs, obtained less than 16 days after the first yellow fever vaccination. The receptor source for this set is a man younger than 30 who received the YFV17D yellow fever vaccine.

This clonotype appeared many times. The J gene is TRBJ2-1, the V gene TRBV4-3, with TRBD2 as a possible D gene (5 bases). Trimming pared 4 bases from V and 0 bases from J, leaving 10 bases between. This CDR3 comprises 15 residues. Germline CDR1 reads LGHNA; CDR2 reads YSLEER. CDR3 coding DNA: TGCGCCAGCAGCCGGAGGTCCGGCTCCTACAATGAGCAGTTCTTC. Translation: CASSRRSGSYNEQFF.

Ten or more counts support this clonotype. The chain uses TRBV2 and TRBJ2-6; D unresolved. The CDR3 extends over 17 amino acids. The V gene's germline CDR1 is SNHLY and CDR2 FYNNEI. V was shortened by 7 bases and J by 4 bases, with 20 bases between the two germline ends. For the CDR3, the DNA is TGTGCCAGCAATACGGGCCCCTCCGCGCGGGGGGCCAACGTCCTGACTTTC. This codes for CASNTGPSARGANVLTF.

The CDR3: CASSSMVETVNTEAFF. DNA of the CDR3: TGCGCCAGCAGCTCAATGGTAGAGACGGTAAACACTGAAGCTTTCTTT. The gene calls are TRBV5-1 and TRBJ1-1; D remains ambiguous. This CDR3 has 16 residues. Deletions cut 3 bases from V and 2 bases from J, with 17 bases between. Germline assignment: CDR1 SGHRS and CDR2 YFSETQ.

Many counts were recorded for this clonotype. CDR3 sequence: CSAAGLGTGGRRDTQYF. The CDR3 DNA is TGCAGTGCTGCAGGTCTCGGGACAGGGGGCCGGAGAGATACGCAGTATTTT. The V gene is TRBV20-1, the J gene TRBJ2-3; 12 bases fit TRBD1. The ends lost 5 bases at V and 5 bases at J; junction bases unmatched: 14. Germline V gene data show CDR1 as DFQATT and CDR2 as SNEGSKA (reference sequence). This CDR3 region has 17 residues.

This clonotype has at least ten counts. The J gene is TRBJ2-4, the V gene TRBV7-2; D is ambiguous. The CDR3 is 11 residues long. Germline values: CDR1 SGHTA, CDR2 FQGNSA. The ends were cut back, 1 base at V and 7 bases at J, with 2 bases in the middle. CDR3 sequence reads: CASSLDNIQYF. In DNA, the CDR3 is TGTGCCAGCAGCTTAGACAACATTCAGTACTTC.

This clonotype appeared many times. The genes are TRBV24-1 and TRBJ1-1; TRBD1 is a possible D gene (6 bases). The V and J ends lost 2 bases and 11 bases respectively, with 11 bases between them. CDR3 length: 12 amino acids. CDR1 is KGHDR, CDR2 SFDVKD, per germline. CDR3 DNA sequence: TGTGCCACCAGTGATTACGGACAGAGGGCTTTCTTT. It is translated as CATSDYGQRAFF.

This clonotype was seen at least ten times. J is TRBJ2-3 and V is TRBV7-2; the D is unclear. V was shortened by 1 base and J by 9 bases, with 11 bases between the two germline ends. Germline CDR1 and CDR2: SGHTA and FQGNSA. The CDR3 has 13 amino acids. CDR3 in DNA: TGTGCCAGCAGCTTAGAACTTAAAGAAACGCAGTATTTT. It translates to CASSLELKETQYF.

This clonotype has at least ten counts. The chain carries TRBV7-2 and TRBJ2-7, with D perhaps TRBD2 (6 bases). Deletions cut 0 bases from V and 4 bases from J, with 16 bases between. The length of the CDR3 is 16 residues. The germline V gene encodes CDR1 SGHTA and CDR2 FQGNSA. The CDR3 DNA is TGTGCCAGCAGCTTAGCGGCAGGGAAGGGGACTTACGAGCAGTACGTC. Translating gives CASSLAAGKGTYEQYV.

This clonotype was counted at least ten times. The rearrangement uses TRBV27 and TRBJ1-5; no definite D call. CDR1 and CDR2 (germline): MNHEY, SMNVEV (reference sequence). Trimming stripped 0 bases from V and 7 bases from J, with 13 bases between. CDR3 length: 15 amino acids. The CDR3 loop reads CASSLSPQASQPQHF. The CDR3 DNA follows: TGTGCCAGCAGTTTATCCCCCCAGGCAAGCCAGCCCCAGCATTTT.

V and J are TRBV4-3 and TRBJ1-5; possibly TRBD1 for D (6 bases). The CDR3 is 17 amino acids. The germline CDR1 and CDR2 sequences are LGHNA and YSLEER. V lost 3 bases and J lost 4, with 19 bases in between. CDR3 amino acids: CASSQGGGAIGNQPQHF. In DNA, the CDR3 is TGCGCCAGCAGCCAGGGGGGGGGGGCGATCGGGAATCAGCCCCAGCATTTT.

This clonotype was detected many times. The V call is TRBV5-4, the J call TRBJ2-7; the match to TRBD2 covers 7 bases. CDR1 is SGHNT, CDR2 YYREEE, per germline (reference sequence). The CDR3 sequence is 17 residues long. V lost 1 base to trimming and J lost 4 bases; unmatched junction nucleotides: 14. CDR3 nucleotide sequence: TGTGCCAGCAGCTTGCCAGGAGCGGGGCTGATTCCTTACGAGCAGTACTTC. This sequence encodes CASSLPGAGLIPYEQYF.

Ten or more counts support this clonotype. This chain connects TRBV20-1 to TRBJ2-2, with D unresolved. The germline V and J ends were trimmed by 0 bases and 7 bases, with 6 bases remaining between them. Germline CDR1 and CDR2: DFQATT and SNEGSKA (reference sequence). The CDR3 is made up of 12 amino acids. The CDR3 DNA reads TGCAGTGCTAGAGATGGGCACGGGGAGCTGTTTTTT. Its protein product is CSARDGHGELFF.

The table lists this clonotype with many counts. The chain joins TRBV7-2 to TRBJ2-1; 8 bases align to TRBD2. This CDR3 contains 15 residues. V shed 6 bases and J 8 bases; nucleotides not matched to a gene: 12. Germline V gene sequence: CDR1 SGHTA, CDR2 FQGNSA. For the CDR3, the DNA is TGTGCCAGCAGGGCTCCGGGACTAGAAACCTATGAGCAGTTCTTC. Translation gives CASRAPGLETYEQFF.

In its sample, this clonotype was seen many times. The chain couples TRBV29-1 to TRBJ2-5; D uncertain. The CDR3 runs to 11 residues. Germline V gene sequence: CDR1 SQVTM, CDR2 ANQGSEA. V lost 4 bases and J 1 base, leaving 4 bases between the germline ends. The CDR3 is CSVGVQETQYF. The CDR3 bases are TGCAGCGTTGGCGTCCAAGAGACCCAGTACTTC.

Concerning this clonotype itself: A much larger clone lies a single base off, so this may be a read error. This chain uses TRBV6-5 with TRBJ2-3; D ambiguous. There are 14 residues in the CDR3. Germline CDR1 and CDR2: MNHEY and SVGAGI. In nucleotides, the CDR3 is TGTGCCAGCAGTTACTCCGATTTCACATATACGCAGTATTTT. Its protein product is CASSYSDFTYTQYF.

This clonotype was detected many times. The chain joins TRBV18 to TRBJ2-4; the D is unclear. The CDR3 sequence is 14 residues long. V was pared by 2 bases and J by 2 bases, with 7 bases between. Germline V gives CDR1 KGHSH, CDR2 LQKENI. In DNA, the CDR3 is TGTGCCAGCTCACCAAATCTTTCCAAAAACATTCAGTACTTC. This codes for CASSPNLSKNIQYF.